These 9 T cell receptor beta chains originate from one sample sequenced in a study of blood T cell repertoires in COVID-19. Profiling relied on immunoSEQ multiplex PCR, and the TCRdb table lists in-frame clones only, not all of them. This table has about 90,000 clones, over 70% appearing once. Sequenced: peripheral blood. The receptors derive from an elderly man with active or convalescent COVID-19.

V and J are TRBV18 and TRBJ1-3; 7 bases map to TRBD1. Germline V CDR1 and CDR2: KGHSH, LQKENI. V was clipped by 0 bases and J by 3 bases; unmatched bases: 11. The CDR3 contains 18 residues. Written as DNA, the CDR3 is TGTGCCAGCTCACCACCGAGGGGACAGCCGCGAGGTGGAAACACCATATATTTT. Amino acid sequence: CASSPPRGQPRGGNTIYF.

This clone has just one count. V and J are TRBV6-5 and TRBJ2-3, with TRBD2 identical over 14 bases. J was trimmed by 3 bases and V by 6 bases; bases with no gene match: 2. Germline V gene sequence: CDR1 MNHEY, CDR2 SVGAGI. The CDR3 is made up of 15 amino acids. The CDR3 DNA follows: TGTGCCAGCAGCCGACTAGCGGGAGGGACAGATACGCAGTATTTT. Encoded protein: CASSRLAGGTDTQYF.

The V gene is TRBV19, the J gene TRBJ2-3; the match to TRBD1 covers 7 bases. Germline V CDR1 and CDR2: LNHDA, SQIVND (reference sequence). The V segment lost 3 bases and the J segment 5 bases; nucleotides outside the gene matches: 2. The CDR3 runs to 13 residues. Written as DNA, the CDR3 is TGTGCCAGTAGTATGCAGGGGGTAGATACGCAGTATTTT. Translation: CASSMQGVDTQYF.

This chain connects TRBV5-8 to TRBJ1-5; a possible D gene is TRBD1 (6 bases). V was shortened by 4 bases and J by 0 bases, with 11 bases between the two germline ends. Germline V CDR1 and CDR2: SGHTS, YDEGEE. The CDR3 has 15 residues. The CDR3 nucleotides read TGTGCCAGCAGCCTCGGACAGTATAGCAATCAGCCCCAGCATTTT. It specifies CASSLGQYSNQPQHF.

The rearrangement joins TRBV19 to TRBJ2-7, with 7 bases that match TRBD1. The V and J ends lost 3 bases and 3 bases, in that order; junction bases with no gene match: 14. CDR1 is LNHDA, CDR2 SQIVND, per germline (reference sequence). This CDR3 is 17 amino acids long. The CDR3 loop is CASSMGKRGLGNYEQYF. In DNA form, the CDR3 reads TGTGCCAGTAGTATGGGAAAAAGGGGGCTAGGAAACTACGAGCAGTACTTC.

This chain uses TRBV5-6 with TRBJ1-2; D possibly corresponds to TRBD1 (6 bases). CDR1 and CDR2 from the germline V gene are SGHDT and YYEEEE. Trimming cost V 5 bases and J 2 bases, with 13 bases left between them. There are 14 residues in the CDR3. The CDR3 spells CASSAGQNNYGYTF. For the CDR3, the DNA is TGTGCCAGCAGTGCCGGACAGAACAACTATGGCTACACCTTC.

The rearrangement links TRBV7-2 to TRBJ2-6; the D is unclear. In germline, CDR1 is SGHTA, CDR2 FQGNSA. This CDR3 spans 14 amino acids. V lost 8 bases and J lost 1, with 9 bases in between. CDR3 nucleotides: TGTGCCAGCGTCCTAAGTTCTGGGGCCAACGTCCTGACTTTC. This sequence encodes CASVLSSGANVLTF.

CDR3 bases: TGTGCCAGCAGCTTGGGGCTAGCCCTCGCCTCAGATACGCAGTATTTT. Amino acids: CASSLGLALASDTQYF. This chain uses TRBV5-4 with TRBJ2-3, with D perhaps TRBD2 (5 bases). V was clipped by 0 bases and J by 4 bases, with 15 bases between them. This CDR3 has 16 residues. Germline assignment: CDR1 SGHNT and CDR2 YYREEE (reference sequence).

This clone has just one count. V is TRBV7-8 and J is TRBJ1-3; D ambiguous. Trimming removed 1 base at V and 4 bases at J, with 8 bases between. Germline-derived CDR1 and CDR2 are SGHVS and FQNEAQ. The length of the CDR3 is 14 residues. The CDR3 nucleotides are TGTGCCAGCAGCTTAGTTAACGAGGGAAACACCATATATTTT. This codes for CASSLVNEGNTIYF.